These 5 T cell receptor beta chains came from one sample sequenced in a study of control samples from healthy donors and cancer patients. Profiled with immunoSEQ multiplex PCR; TCRdb holds only in-frame clones, not every one. This table has about 120,000 clones, over 80% appearing once. Source material: blood. The receptors come from a woman in her forties or fifties in good health.

The gene calls are TRBV7-8 and TRBJ1-1; D ambiguous. CDR1 is SGHVS, CDR2 FQNEAQ, per germline. The CDR3 is 14 residues long. Trimming pared 1 base from V and 0 bases from J, leaving 6 bases between. Here the CDR3 DNA reads TGTGCCAGCAGCTTAGTAAGAGTGAACACTGAAGCTTTCTTT. The encoded protein is CASSLVRVNTEAFF.

This clone was observed a single time. The chain is built from TRBV2 and TRBJ1-2; 9 bases fit TRBD1. The CDR3 is 13 residues long. Germline V CDR1 and CDR2: SNHLY, FYNNEI. The V gene end was trimmed by 9 bases and the J gene end by 2 bases; junction bases not matched to a gene: 4. CDR3 nucleotides: TGTGCCAGGTCGACAGGGGGGAACTATGGCTACACCTTC. It specifies CARSTGGNYGYTF.

This chain links TRBV4-1 with TRBJ1-2; the D is unclear. Between the trimmed V and J ends, which lost 0 bases and 8 bases, there was a span of 7 bases. CDR3 size: 12 residues. Germline V lookup: CDR1 MGHRA, CDR2 YSYEKL. For the CDR3, the DNA is TGCGCCAGCAGCCAAGAGTTGGGGGGCTACACCTTC. As protein: CASSQELGGYTF.

V is TRBV11-2 and J is TRBJ1-1; D ambiguous. Deletions cut 5 bases from V and 1 base from J, with 11 bases between. The CDR3 is 14 residues long. CDR1 SGHAT and CDR2 FQNNGV come from the germline V gene. CDR3 DNA sequence: TGTGCCAGCAGCCTAACCGACGGGAACACTGAAGCTTTCTTT. Amino acid sequence: CASSLTDGNTEAFF.

The rearrangement links TRBV27 to TRBJ1-1; D remains unclear. Trimming removed 0 bases at V and 2 bases at J, with 7 bases between. Per the germline V gene, CDR1 is MNHEY and CDR2 is SMNVEV (reference sequence). The CDR3 covers 14 residues. CDR3 DNA sequence: TGTGCCAGCAGTTTATCTCGGGGAAACACTGAAGCTTTCTTT. Translating it yields CASSLSRGNTEAFF.